The 5 T cell receptor beta chains below come from one sample, sequenced in a study of CD8 T cells in ankylosing spondylitis. Findings and caveats of the study: Blood of patients with ankylosing spondylitis appeared to be characterized by a TCR beta motif of about 8 highly homologous variants.

TCRdb redid the calling of the 5' RACE reads with MiXCR, one entry per CDR3 protein. The sample includes about 440,000 distinct CDR3 sequences, approximately 17% of them seen just once. Their antigens are not known. Material for sequencing was blood, either unsorted or a sorted T cell fraction (not recorded which). All receptors come from a male donor with ankylosing spondylitis.

In this sample, this clonotype turned up many times. This rearrangement joins TRBV5-1 to TRBJ2-7, with D hard to call. This CDR3 has 12 amino acids. Germline V gene data show CDR1 as SGHRS and CDR2 as YFSETQ. V gave up 4 bases and J gave up 6 bases, with 11 bases separating them. Written as DNA, the CDR3 is TGCGCCAGCAGCATGAGCGAATCCGAGCAGTACTTC. This codes for CASSMSESEQYF.

This clonotype was seen a handful of times. This chain connects TRBV3-1 to TRBJ1-5; the D gene is possibly TRBD1 (6 bases). This CDR3 comprises 14 residues. The V and J ends lost 1 base and 9 bases respectively, with 13 bases between them. Germline CDR1 and CDR2: LGHDT and YNNKEL (reference sequence). This CDR3 is CASSQGPGGRPQHF. CDR3 DNA: TGTGCCAGCAGCCAAGGCCCGGGGGGCCGGCCCCAGCATTTT.

There are a few counts of this clonotype. The chain recombines TRBV5-1 with TRBJ2-3; tentative D call: TRBD2 (7 bases). Trimming took off 4 bases at V and 6 bases at J, with 18 bases between the two ends. Germline-derived CDR1 and CDR2 are SGHRS and YFSETQ. The CDR3 runs 15 residues. CDR3 nucleotides: TGCGCCAGCAGCGGGGGCCGGGGGGCTCGTGATACGCAGTATTTT. It is translated as CASSGGRGARDTQYF.

The chain recombines TRBV6-6 with TRBJ1-1, with D possibly matching TRBD1 (5 bases). The CDR3 is 13 amino acids. The V and J ends lost 2 bases and 5 bases respectively, with 9 bases between them. Germline CDR1 MNHNY, CDR2 SVGAGI (reference sequence). This CDR3 is CASSYRGWTEAFF. The DNA for the CDR3 is TGTGCCAGCAGTTACAGGGGATGGACTGAAGCTTTCTTT.

This chain joins TRBV28 and TRBJ2-1; D is possibly TRBD2 (6 bases). This CDR3 has 14 amino acids. V shed 4 bases and J shed 6 bases, with 13 bases lying between them. Germline V gene sequence: CDR1 MDHEN, CDR2 SYDVKM. The CDR3 is CASSSGLKLNEQFF. DNA of the CDR3: TGTGCCAGCAGTTCGGGACTGAAGCTCAATGAGCAGTTCTTC.